This note documents a single T cell receptor beta chain sequence. In the same sample, other DNA sequences code for this CDR3. The sample is drawn from a study of control samples from healthy donors and cancer patients. Libraries were prepared by immunoSEQ multiplex PCR; TCRdb keeps only in-frame clonotypes and omits some of them. The data show 130,000 or so clones, around 90% seen once. The CDR3 runs 12 residues. V was clipped by 4 bases and J by 0 bases, with 6 bases between them. The germline V gene encodes CDR1 SQVTM and CDR2 ANQGSEA. This chain connects TRBV29-1 to TRBJ1-1, with D unclear. The sequence derives from a man aged 40-49 years in good health. The sample was blood. CDR3: CSVGTVNTEAFF. The CDR3 DNA reads TGCAGCGTTGGTACTGTGAACACTGAAGCTTTCTTT.